A selection of T cell receptor beta chains follows, all from one sample in a study of CD4 T cells in relation to SARS-CoV-2 and coronaviruses. Measured with immunoSEQ multiplex PCR; TCRdb has only the in-frame clones, and not every one. The sample has 9,500 to 15,000 clones, 70% to 80% seen once. Antigens of these TCRs are unknown. What was sequenced was CD4+ T cells from PBMCs, cultured in vitro. The receptors were gathered from a human donor in good health. CDR3s include the opening cysteine and the closing phenylalanine or tryptophan. Fields, in order: clone size, J gene, D gene, V gene, CDR3 DNA, CDR3 protein. A D gene is named only where the DNA matches it firmly. Not all rows give a size; the values are once, few, many and, for expanded clones, a class.

clone_size: NA
j_call: TRBJ1-3
d_call: NA
v_call: TRBV9
cdr3_nt: TGTGCCAGCAGCCGGAGTAATGTAGAAGCTGGAAACACCATATATTTT
cdr3_aa: CASSRSNVEAGNTIYF

clone_size: NA
j_call: TRBJ2-1
d_call: TRBD2
v_call: TRBV4-3
cdr3_nt: TGCGCCAGCAGCCAAGAACCGGGACTAGGAATTTACAATGAGCAGTTCTTC
cdr3_aa: CASSQEPGLGIYNEQFF

clone_size: NA
j_call: TRBJ2-2
d_call: NA
v_call: TRBV7-2
cdr3_nt: TGTGCCAGCAGCTGGGGAGTCCGTGGCGGGGAGCTGTTTTTT
cdr3_aa: CASSWGVRGGELFF

clone_size: NA
j_call: TRBJ2-3
d_call: NA
v_call: TRBV12-5
cdr3_nt: TGTGCTAGTGGACAGACCCGCCTCACAGATACGCAGTATTTT
cdr3_aa: CASGQTRLTDTQYF

clone_size: NA
j_call: TRBJ1-3
d_call: TRBD1
v_call: TRBV3-1/TRBV3-2
cdr3_nt: TGTGCCAGCAGCACGGACAGGGTAGTAGGAAACACCATATATTTT
cdr3_aa: CASSTDRVVGNTIYF

clone_size: once
j_call: TRBJ1-2
d_call: NA
v_call: TRBV7-2
cdr3_nt: TGTGCCAGCAGCTTAGTTCTGGGGGCTAACTATGGCTACACCTTC
cdr3_aa: CASSLVLGANYGYTF

clone_size: NA
j_call: TRBJ2-3
d_call: NA
v_call: TRBV7-9
cdr3_nt: TGTGCCAGCAGCTTAAGTTTGGCGGGACTTAGCACAGATACGCAGTATTTT
cdr3_aa: CASSLSLAGLSTDTQYF

clone_size: NA
j_call: TRBJ2-1
d_call: TRBD2
v_call: TRBV5-1
cdr3_nt: TGCGCCAGCAGCCTCGGGACTAGCGGGAGCCATGAGCAGTTCTTC
cdr3_aa: CASSLGTSGSHEQFF

clone_size: NA
j_call: TRBJ2-1
d_call: TRBD1
v_call: TRBV19
cdr3_nt: TGTGCCAGTAGTGCCCACCCGTCGGACAGGGTAGGGAATGAGCAGTTCTTC
cdr3_aa: CASSAHPSDRVGNEQFF

clone_size: NA
j_call: TRBJ1-1
d_call: TRBD1
v_call: TRBV5-4
cdr3_nt: TGTGCCAGTACAGGGGGAAGGACTGAAGCTTTCTTT
cdr3_aa: CASTGGRTEAFF

clone_size: NA
j_call: TRBJ1-4
d_call: NA
v_call: TRBV6-2/TRBV6-3
cdr3_nt: TGTGCCAGCAGTTTCTTCGCAACTAATGAAAAACTGTTTTTT
cdr3_aa: CASSFFATNEKLFF

clone_size: NA
j_call: TRBJ1-3
d_call: NA
v_call: TRBV4-1
cdr3_nt: TGCGCCAGCAGCCAACCGGGCATCAGGAACACCATATATTTT
cdr3_aa: CASSQPGIRNTIYF

clone_size: NA
j_call: TRBJ2-5
d_call: NA
v_call: TRBV7-2
cdr3_nt: TGTGCCAGCAGCTTAGGTTCAGGGCAAAAAGAGACCCAGTACTTC
cdr3_aa: CASSLGSGQKETQYF

clone_size: NA
j_call: TRBJ2-5
d_call: NA
v_call: TRBV30
cdr3_nt: TGTGCCTGGAGCGGGGGCGGAGAGACCCAGTACTTC
cdr3_aa: CAWSGGGETQYF

clone_size: few
j_call: TRBJ2-7
d_call: TRBD2
v_call: TRBV6-2/TRBV6-3
cdr3_nt: TGTGCCAGCAGTTTTAGCGGGGGCTACGAGCAGTACTTC
cdr3_aa: CASSFSGGYEQYF

clone_size: NA
j_call: TRBJ2-3
d_call: NA
v_call: TRBV5-6
cdr3_nt: TGTGCCAGCAGCTTTTTGGGGAGCACAGATACGCAGTATTTT
cdr3_aa: CASSFLGSTDTQYF

clone_size: few
j_call: TRBJ2-1
d_call: TRBD1
v_call: TRBV7-3
cdr3_nt: TGTGCCAGCAGCTGGACAGGGACAAGCAATGAGCAGTTCTTC
cdr3_aa: CASSWTGTSNEQFF

clone_size: NA
j_call: TRBJ1-4
d_call: TRBD1
v_call: TRBV27
cdr3_nt: TGTGCCAGCAGTTTGGGGCAGGGACAGGGGGCTGGTAATGAAAAACTGTTTTTT
cdr3_aa: CASSLGQGQGAGNEKLFF

clone_size: NA
j_call: TRBJ2-1
d_call: TRBD2
v_call: TRBV5-1
cdr3_nt: TGCGCCAGCAGCCCCCAGGCGGGGGGCAATGAGCAGTTCTTC
cdr3_aa: CASSPQAGGNEQFF

clone_size: once
j_call: TRBJ2-5
d_call: NA
v_call: TRBV7-2
cdr3_nt: TGTGCCAGCAGCTTTCTTACTTGGGGATTGGAAGAGACCCAGTACTTC
cdr3_aa: CASSFLTWGLEETQYF

clone_size: NA
j_call: TRBJ2-7
d_call: NA
v_call: TRBV5-8
cdr3_nt: TGTGCCAGCAGCTCATGGGGCGGGTACGAGCAGTACTTC
cdr3_aa: CASSSWGGYEQYF

clone_size: few
j_call: TRBJ2-1
d_call: TRBD1
v_call: TRBV7-9
cdr3_nt: TGTGCCAGCAGACGGACAGGGAACTACAATGAGCAGTTCTTC
cdr3_aa: CASRRTGNYNEQFF

clone_size: once
j_call: TRBJ2-2
d_call: NA
v_call: TRBV30
cdr3_nt: TGTGCCTGGAGTGTCCCCGGGGAGCTGTTTTTT
cdr3_aa: CAWSVPGELFF

clone_size: NA
j_call: TRBJ2-3
d_call: TRBD2
v_call: TRBV29-1
cdr3_nt: TGCAGCGCTAACGGCGATTTCGCGGGAGTAACAGATACGCAGTATTTT
cdr3_aa: CSANGDFAGVTDTQYF

clone_size: few
j_call: TRBJ1-5
d_call: NA
v_call: TRBV19
cdr3_nt: TGTGCCAGTAGTTCCTCAACAGGGTACCAGCCCCAGCATTTT
cdr3_aa: CASSSSTGYQPQHF

clone_size: NA
j_call: TRBJ1-3
d_call: NA
v_call: TRBV19
cdr3_nt: TGTGCCAGTAGTATACAGGCAAGCTCTGGAAACACCATATATTTT
cdr3_aa: CASSIQASSGNTIYF

clone_size: few
j_call: TRBJ2-7
d_call: NA
v_call: TRBV5-1
cdr3_nt: TGCGCCAGCAGCTTGGAGGTGGTTGACGAGCAGTACTTC
cdr3_aa: CASSLEVVDEQYF

clone_size: NA
j_call: TRBJ1-5
d_call: NA
v_call: TRBV7-2
cdr3_nt: TGTGCCAGCAGCTTAGTGGTCGGGGCTGATCAGCCCCAGCATTTT
cdr3_aa: CASSLVVGADQPQHF

clone_size: NA
j_call: TRBJ2-3
d_call: TRBD1
v_call: TRBV5-6
cdr3_nt: TGTGCCAGCAGCCTTTACGGGACAGGGGACCTGCAGTATTTT
cdr3_aa: CASSLYGTGDLQYF

clone_size: NA
j_call: TRBJ2-3
d_call: TRBD2
v_call: TRBV7-8
cdr3_nt: TGTGCCAGCAGCCCGAGACTAGCGGGAGGGGAAGATACGCAGTATTTT
cdr3_aa: CASSPRLAGGEDTQYF

clone_size: NA
j_call: TRBJ2-1
d_call: NA
v_call: TRBV19
cdr3_nt: TGTGCCAGTAGTATTCAGCCGGGGGTCGAAAAATACAATGAGCAGTTCTTC
cdr3_aa: CASSIQPGVEKYNEQFF

clone_size: few
j_call: TRBJ1-5
d_call: NA
v_call: TRBV7-2
cdr3_nt: TGTGCCAGCAGCTTTCTCGGATCCGGGGCAGGGCAAGGGGATCAGCCCCAGCATTTT
cdr3_aa: CASSFLGSGAGQGDQPQHF

clone_size: once
j_call: TRBJ2-7
d_call: NA
v_call: TRBV12-5
cdr3_nt: TGTGCTAGTGGTTTAGCGGGTGTTACCTACGAGCAGTACTTC
cdr3_aa: CASGLAGVTYEQYF

clone_size: few
j_call: TRBJ2-2
d_call: NA
v_call: TRBV5-1
cdr3_nt: TGCGCCAGCAGCTTCTCTTCGAACACCGGGGAGCTGTTTTTT
cdr3_aa: CASSFSSNTGELFF

clone_size: NA
j_call: TRBJ2-1
d_call: TRBD2
v_call: TRBV11-1
cdr3_nt: TGTGCCAGCAGCCCTCTAGCGGGAGGCTACAATGAGCAGTTCTTC
cdr3_aa: CASSPLAGGYNEQFF

clone_size: NA
j_call: TRBJ1-2
d_call: NA
v_call: TRBV7-8
cdr3_nt: TGTGCCAGCAGCTCCACGGGGGGCGCCTATGGCTACACCTTC
cdr3_aa: CASSSTGGAYGYTF

clone_size: NA
j_call: TRBJ2-5
d_call: NA
v_call: TRBV5-1
cdr3_nt: TGCGCCAGCAGCTCGCGGTCAACCAAAGAGACCCAGTACTTC
cdr3_aa: CASSSRSTKETQYF